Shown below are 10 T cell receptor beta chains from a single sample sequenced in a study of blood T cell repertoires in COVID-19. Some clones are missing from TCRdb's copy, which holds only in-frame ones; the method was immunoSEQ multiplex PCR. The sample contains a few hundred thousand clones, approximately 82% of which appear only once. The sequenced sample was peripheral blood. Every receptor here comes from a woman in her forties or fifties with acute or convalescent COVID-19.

CDR3 bases: TGTGCCTGGAGTGTGGGGGGAGGAGGGGCCAACGTCCTGACTTTC. It translates to CAWSVGGGGANVLTF. The chain uses TRBV30 and TRBJ2-6; D is perhaps TRBD2 (6 bases). The length of the CDR3 is 15 residues. Looked up from germline, CDR1 is GTSNPN and CDR2 is SVGIG (reference sequence). V was shortened by 0 bases and J by 4 bases, with 10 bases between the two germline ends.

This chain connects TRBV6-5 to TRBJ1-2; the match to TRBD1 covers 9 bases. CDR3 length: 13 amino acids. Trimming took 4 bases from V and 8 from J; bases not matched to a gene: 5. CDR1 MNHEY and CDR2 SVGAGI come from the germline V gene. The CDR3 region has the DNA TGTGCCAGCAGTTTGGGACAGGGTTTCGGCTACACCTTC. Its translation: CASSLGQGFGYTF.

CDR3 loop: CASSLGSGSYEQYF. CDR3 DNA sequence: TGCGCCAGCAGCTTGGGTAGCGGCTCCTACGAGCAGTACTTC. V gene TRBV5-1 combines with J gene TRBJ2-7; D perhaps matches TRBD2 (6 bases). V gave up 0 bases and J gave up 0 bases, with 7 bases separating them. CDR1 is SGHRS and CDR2 is YFSETQ in the germline V gene. The CDR3 runs 14 residues.

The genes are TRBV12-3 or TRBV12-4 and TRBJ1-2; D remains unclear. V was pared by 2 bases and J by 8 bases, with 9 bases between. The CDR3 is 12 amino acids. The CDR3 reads CASSLRGRGYTF. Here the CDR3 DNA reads TGTGCCAGCAGTTTACGAGGGCGCGGCTACACCTTC.

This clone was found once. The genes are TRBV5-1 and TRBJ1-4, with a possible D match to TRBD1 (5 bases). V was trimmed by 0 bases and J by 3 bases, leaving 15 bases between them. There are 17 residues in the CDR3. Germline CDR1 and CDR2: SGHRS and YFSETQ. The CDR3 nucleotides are TGCGCCAGCAGCTTGGTGCCCGCGGGGGGTCCTAATGAAAAACTGTTTTTT. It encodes CASSLVPAGGPNEKLFF.

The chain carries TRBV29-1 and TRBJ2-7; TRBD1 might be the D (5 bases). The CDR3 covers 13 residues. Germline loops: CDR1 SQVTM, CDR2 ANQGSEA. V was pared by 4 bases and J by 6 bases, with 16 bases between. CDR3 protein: CSVVRVLTSEQYF. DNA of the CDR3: TGCAGCGTTGTCAGGGTTTTAACCTCCGAGCAGTACTTC.

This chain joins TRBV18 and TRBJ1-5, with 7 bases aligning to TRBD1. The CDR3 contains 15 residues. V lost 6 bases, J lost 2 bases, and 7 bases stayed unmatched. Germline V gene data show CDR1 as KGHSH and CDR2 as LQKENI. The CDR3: CASSKGGLGNQPQHF. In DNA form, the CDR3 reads TGTGCCAGCTCGAAAGGGGGCCTTGGCAATCAGCCCCAGCATTTT.

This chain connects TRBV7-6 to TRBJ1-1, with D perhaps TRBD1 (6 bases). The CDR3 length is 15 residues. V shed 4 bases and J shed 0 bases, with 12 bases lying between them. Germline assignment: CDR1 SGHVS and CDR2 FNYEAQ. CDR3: CASSSNRDLNTEAFF. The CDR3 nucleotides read TGTGCCAGCAGCTCTAACAGGGATCTGAACACTGAAGCTTTCTTT.

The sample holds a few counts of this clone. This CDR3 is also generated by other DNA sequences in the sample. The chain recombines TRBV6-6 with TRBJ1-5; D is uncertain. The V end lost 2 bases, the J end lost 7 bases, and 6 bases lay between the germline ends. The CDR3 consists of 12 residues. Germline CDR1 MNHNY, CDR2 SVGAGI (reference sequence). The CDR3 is CASSYGGQPQHF. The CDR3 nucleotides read TGTGCCAGCAGTTACGGAGGGCAGCCCCAGCATTTT.

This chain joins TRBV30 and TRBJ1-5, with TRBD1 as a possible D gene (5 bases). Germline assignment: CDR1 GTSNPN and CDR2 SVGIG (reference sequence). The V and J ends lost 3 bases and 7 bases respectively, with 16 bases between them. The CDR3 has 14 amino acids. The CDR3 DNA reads TGTGCCTGGAGCGGGGGGGTCTTAGGACAGCCCCAGCATTTT. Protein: CAWSGGVLGQPQHF.